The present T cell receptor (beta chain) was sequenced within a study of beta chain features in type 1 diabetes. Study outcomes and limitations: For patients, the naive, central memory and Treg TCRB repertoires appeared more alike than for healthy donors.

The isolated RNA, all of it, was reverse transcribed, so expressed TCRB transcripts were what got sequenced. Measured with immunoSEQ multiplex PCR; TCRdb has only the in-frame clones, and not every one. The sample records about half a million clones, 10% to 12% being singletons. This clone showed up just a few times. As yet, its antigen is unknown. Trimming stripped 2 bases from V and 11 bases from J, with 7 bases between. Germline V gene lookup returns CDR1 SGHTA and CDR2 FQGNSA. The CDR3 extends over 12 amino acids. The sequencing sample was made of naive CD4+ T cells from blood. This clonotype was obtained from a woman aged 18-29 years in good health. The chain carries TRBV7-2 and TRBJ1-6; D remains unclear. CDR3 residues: CASSLYQPPLHF. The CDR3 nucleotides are TGTGCCAGCAGCTTATACCAACCACCCCTCCACTTT.